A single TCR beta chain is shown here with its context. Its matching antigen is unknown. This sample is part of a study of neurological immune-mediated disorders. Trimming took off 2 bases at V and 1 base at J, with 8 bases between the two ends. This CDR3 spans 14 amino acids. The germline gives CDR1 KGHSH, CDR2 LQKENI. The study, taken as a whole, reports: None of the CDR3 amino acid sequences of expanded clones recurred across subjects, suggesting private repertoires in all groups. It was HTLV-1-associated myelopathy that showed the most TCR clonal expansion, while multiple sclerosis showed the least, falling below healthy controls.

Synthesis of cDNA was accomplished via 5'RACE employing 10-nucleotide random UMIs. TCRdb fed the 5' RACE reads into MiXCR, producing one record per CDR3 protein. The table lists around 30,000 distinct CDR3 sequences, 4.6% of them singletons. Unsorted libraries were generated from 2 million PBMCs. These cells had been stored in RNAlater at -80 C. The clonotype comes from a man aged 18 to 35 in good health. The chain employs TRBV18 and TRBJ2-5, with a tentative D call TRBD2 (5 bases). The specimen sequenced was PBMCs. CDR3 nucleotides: TGTGCCAGCTCACCAGCGGGTATCCAAGAGACCCAGTACTTC. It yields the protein CASSPAGIQETQYF.